The 20 T cell receptor beta chains in this list originate from one sample, sequenced in a study of early T cells in non-severe SARS-CoV-2 infection. In TCRdb, the 5' RACE reads were re-called with MiXCR into one record per CDR3 protein. The sample includes roughly 86,000 distinct CDR3 sequences, around 5.6% of them seen just once. Sequenced material: whole blood. These receptors were collected from an adult who was a healthcare worker with PCR-confirmed SARS-CoV-2 infection or an uninfected control (not recorded which).

The table lists this clonotype with many counts. V and J are TRBV9 and TRBJ1-2; possibly TRBD1 for D (6 bases). V lost 3 bases, J lost 6 bases, and 18 bases lay in between. CDR3 length: 15 amino acids. Germline V gene sequence: CDR1 SGDLS, CDR2 YYNGEE. In DNA form, the CDR3 reads TGTGCCAGCAGCGGGCTGACAGGAAAAACTAATGGCTACACCTTC. Translated, it gives CASSGLTGKTNGYTF.

V and J are TRBV2 and TRBJ2-7; no definite D call. The ends were cut back, 5 bases at V and 4 bases at J, with 9 bases in the middle. The CDR3 spans 12 residues. CDR1 and CDR2 (germline): SNHLY, FYNNEI. CDR3 protein: CASSSDTYEQYF. The CDR3 coding sequence is TGTGCCAGCAGTTCCGACACGTACGAGCAGTACTTC.

This clonotype was counted ten times or more. V gene TRBV5-6 combines with J gene TRBJ2-7; D is undetermined. From germline, CDR1 is SGHDT and CDR2 YYEEEE. The CDR3 sequence is 13 residues long. The V end lost 1 base, the J end lost 3 bases, and 8 bases lay between the germline ends. As DNA, the CDR3 is TGTGCCAGCAGCTTGTCGGTCTTCTACGAGCAGTACTTC. Its protein is CASSLSVFYEQYF.

This clonotype has ten or more counts. This rearrangement joins TRBV4-3 to TRBJ2-1, with D perhaps TRBD1 (5 bases). Germline V gene lookup returns CDR1 LGHNA and CDR2 YSLEER. The CDR3 totals 16 residues. V lost 0 bases and J lost 4, with 13 bases in between. The CDR3 here is CASSQDPPGLYNEQFF. For the CDR3, the DNA is TGCGCCAGCAGCCAAGATCCGCCAGGGTTGTACAATGAGCAGTTCTTC.

This chain uses TRBV19 with TRBJ2-4; the D is unclear. Germline assignment: CDR1 LNHDA and CDR2 SQIVND (reference sequence). This CDR3 has 13 residues. The ends were cut back, 8 bases at V and 7 bases at J, with 15 bases in the middle. CDR3 coding DNA: TGTGCCAGTGCCTCCTCCTACGGTAACATTCAGTACTTC. Its protein is CASASSYGNIQYF.

The CDR3 is CASSLWDDATDTQYF. The CDR3 DNA reads TGTGCCAGCAGCTTATGGGACGACGCCACAGATACGCAGTATTTT. This chain uses TRBV7-9 with TRBJ2-3; D possibly matches TRBD1 or TRBD2 (5 bases each). CDR3 size: 15 residues. Looked up from germline, CDR1 is SEHNR and CDR2 is FQNEAQ (reference sequence). The V end lost 2 bases, the J end lost 2 bases, and 11 bases lay between the germline ends.

This clonotype was picked up a small number of times. The chain couples TRBV20-1 to TRBJ2-5, with TRBD1 matching 9 bases. Losses at the gene ends were 6 bases for V and 4 bases for J; bases not matched to a gene: 6. The CDR3 is 13 amino acids. CDR1 is DFQATT, CDR2 SNEGSKA, per germline (reference sequence). CDR3 protein: CSAVGTGRETQYF. CDR3 nucleotide sequence: TGCAGTGCCGTGGGGACAGGGCGAGAGACCCAGTACTTC.

This clonotype was counted many times. The V call is TRBV12-3 or TRBV12-4, the J call TRBJ2-1; the D is unclear. This CDR3 is 13 amino acids long. The V end was cut by 3 bases, the J end by 0 bases, with 3 bases between. CDR3 in amino acids: CASSFSSYNEQFF. The CDR3 DNA reads as TGTGCCAGCAGTTTCAGCTCCTACAATGAGCAGTTCTTC.

The chain recombines TRBV10-3 with TRBJ2-1, with TRBD2 matching 15 bases. The CDR3 is 15 amino acids. V trimming: 6 bases; J trimming: 7 bases; junction bases outside the gene matches: 4. The V gene's germline CDR1 is ENHRY and CDR2 SYGVKD. CDR3 residues: CAIRTGLAGGNEQFF. CDR3 sequence (DNA): TGTGCCATCAGGACCGGACTAGCGGGGGGGAATGAGCAGTTCTTC.

This clonotype was counted between two and nine times. The genes are TRBV5-1 and TRBJ2-5; perhaps TRBD1 as D (6 bases). Per germline, CDR1 SGHRS and CDR2 YFSETQ. CDR3 length: 14 residues. V was clipped by 4 bases and J by 7 bases, with 17 bases between them. The CDR3 spells CASSQDRPPWTQYF. In DNA form, the CDR3 reads TGCGCCAGCAGCCAGGACAGACCGCCGTGGACCCAGTACTTC.

This chain links TRBV2 with TRBJ1-6, with D perhaps matching TRBD1 (5 bases). Trimming stripped 4 bases from V and 0 bases from J, with 10 bases between. CDR1 is SNHLY, CDR2 FYNNEI, per germline. CDR3 size: 16 residues. The CDR3 DNA is TGTGCCAGCAGTGCACAGGCGAGCTCCTATAATTCACCCCTCCACTTT. It is translated as CASSAQASSYNSPLHF.

This clonotype has a handful of counts. V and J are TRBV7-9 and TRBJ1-2, with 8 bases fitting TRBD1. The germline gives CDR1 SEHNR, CDR2 FQNEAQ (reference sequence). V trimming: 3 bases; J trimming: 3 bases; junction bases outside the gene matches: 12. CDR3 size: 17 residues. The CDR3 here is CASSFFRTGKFDYGYTF. As DNA, the CDR3 is TGTGCCAGCAGCTTCTTCAGGACAGGGAAGTTTGACTATGGCTACACCTTC. Combining the CDR3 with reference TRBV7-9 and TRBJ1-2 gives the whole variable domain DTGVSQNPRHKITKRGQNVTFRCDPISEHNRLYWYRQTLGQGPEFLTYFQNEAQLEKSRLLSDRFSAERPKGSFSTLEIQRTEQGDSAMYLCASSFFRTGKFDYGYTFGSGTRLTVV.

V is TRBV27 and J is TRBJ1-2, with a tentative D call TRBD1 (5 bases). V lost 5 bases and J lost 4, with 17 bases in between. The CDR3 length is 15 residues. Germline V gives CDR1 MNHEY, CDR2 SMNVEV (reference sequence). The DNA of the CDR3 is TGTGCCAGCAGTCCCCTCGCCAGGGTAGGCTATGGCTACACCTTC. It specifies CASSPLARVGYGYTF.

This clonotype turned up a few times. CDR3 protein: CSASSAGNTIYF. CDR3 coding DNA: TGCAGTGCTAGTAGTGCTGGAAACACCATATATTTT. This chain uses TRBV20-1 with TRBJ1-3; D is ambiguous. V was shortened by 3 bases and J by 2 bases, with 5 bases between the two germline ends. CDR1 and CDR2 from the germline V gene are DFQATT and SNEGSKA (reference sequence). The CDR3 is 12 residues long.

This clonotype was recorded at least ten times. The chain couples TRBV29-1 to TRBJ2-7; D ambiguous. Trimming left V 4 bases short and J 0 bases short, with 7 bases between. Germline V gives CDR1 SQVTM, CDR2 ANQGSEA. This CDR3 is 12 amino acids long. The CDR3 is CSVGRSSYEQYF. The CDR3 DNA follows: TGCAGCGTTGGACGGAGCTCCTACGAGCAGTACTTC.

Only a few counts were recorded for this clonotype. J is TRBJ2-6 and V is TRBV10-3; 12 bases agree with TRBD1. V lost 6 bases, J lost 2 bases, and 5 bases stayed unmatched. CDR1 and CDR2 (germline): ENHRY, SYGVKD. CDR3 size: 17 residues. CDR3 amino acids: CAISAGTGGAGANVLTF. CDR3 sequence (DNA): TGTGCCATCAGCGCCGGGACAGGGGGCGCTGGGGCCAACGTCCTGACTTTC.

This clonotype was recorded many times. This sequence joins TRBV20-1 and TRBJ1-3; the D gene is possibly TRBD1 (5 bases). This CDR3 has 14 amino acids. CDR1 and CDR2 from the germline V gene are DFQATT and SNEGSKA (reference sequence). Trimming shortened V by 6 bases and J by 0 bases, and 12 bases separated the two germline ends. The CDR3 protein is CSAGGPNSGNTIYF. The CDR3 region has the DNA TGCAGTGCGGGGGGACCGAACTCTGGAAACACCATATATTTT.

This clonotype was picked up many times. This chain connects TRBV30 to TRBJ2-3; a possible D gene is TRBD2 (6 bases). The V gene's germline CDR1 is GTSNPN and CDR2 SVGIG (reference sequence). Trimming took 5 bases from V and 3 from J, leaving 15 bases between them. CDR3 length equals 14 residues. CDR3: CAWGTEGGTDTQYF. The CDR3 DNA reads TGTGCCTGGGGGACTGAAGGAGGTACAGATACGCAGTATTTT.

This clonotype was observed a few times. The rearrangement uses TRBV5-1 and TRBJ2-3, with D unresolved. Trimming left V 1 base short and J 6 bases short, with 12 bases between. The CDR3 length is 14 residues. CDR1 is SGHRS, CDR2 YFSETQ, per germline. DNA for the CDR3: TGCGCCAGCAGCTTGCAGGCCCTCGCGGATACGCAGTATTTT. Amino acids: CASSLQALADTQYF.

This clonotype was detected only a few times. The J gene is TRBJ1-5, the V gene TRBV6-2 or TRBV6-3, with D perhaps matching TRBD1 (5 bases). V lost 6 bases to trimming and J lost 1 base, with 13 bases between them. This CDR3 spans 15 amino acids. Germline CDR1 reads MNHEY; CDR2 reads SVGEGT. CDR3 nucleotides: TGTGCCAGCAGCCCCGACAGTCTGAGCAATCAGCCCCAGCATTTT. Encoded protein: CASSPDSLSNQPQHF.